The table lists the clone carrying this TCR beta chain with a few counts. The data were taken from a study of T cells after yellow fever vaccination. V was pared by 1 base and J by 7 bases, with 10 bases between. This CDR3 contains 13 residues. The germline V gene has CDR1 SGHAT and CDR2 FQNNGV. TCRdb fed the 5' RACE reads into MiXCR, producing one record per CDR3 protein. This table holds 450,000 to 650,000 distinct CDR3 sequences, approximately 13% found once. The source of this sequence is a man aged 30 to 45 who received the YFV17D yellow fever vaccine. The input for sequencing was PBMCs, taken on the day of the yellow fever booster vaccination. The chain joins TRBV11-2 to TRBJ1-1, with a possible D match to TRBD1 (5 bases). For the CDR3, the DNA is TGTGCCAGCAGCTTAGGGAGGGGCGGTGAAGCTTTCTTT. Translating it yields CASSLGRGGEAFF. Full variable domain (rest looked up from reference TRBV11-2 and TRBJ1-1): EAGVAQSPRYKIIEKRQSVAFWCNPISGHATLYWYQQILGQGPKLLIQFQNNGVVDDSQLPKDRFSAERLKGVDSTLKIQPAKLEDSAVYLCASSLGRGGEAFFGQGTRLTVV.